The sequence of this T cell receptor beta chain was determined in a study of blood T cell repertoires in COVID-19. Across the whole study: From the United States, Italy and Spain came samples of acute and convalescent COVID-19. Sources were T cells, B-cell-depleted T cells, or PBMCs; the material itself was cDNA or gDNA.

The V gene lost 4 bases and the J gene lost 7 bases, with 8 bases spanning the gap. The CDR3 is 13 amino acids. Germline CDR1 reads ENHRY; CDR2 reads SYGVKD. Per the study methods: Quantification of nucleated cells was approximated via reference gene primer amplification. Assay used: immunoSEQ multiplex PCR; TCRdb lists only in-frame clones, some missing. That table supplies the V and J calls and clone size; D and trimming were determined from the DNA. The sample gives approximately 200,000 clones, approximately 87% of which show up once; 2.2% is in the top ten. Input material: peripheral blood. This receptor was taken from a woman between 45 and 60 years old with acute or convalescent COVID-19. V and J are TRBV10-3 and TRBJ1-6, with TRBD1 as a possible D gene (6 bases). CDR3 sequence reads: CAISGTENSPLHF. For the CDR3, the DNA is TGTGCCATCAGTGGGACAGAGAATTCACCCCTCCACTTT.